The clone carrying this TCR beta chain showed up just a few times. The antigen is undetermined. This sample was included in a study of T cell repertoires in cytomegalovirus infection. In the study overall: An indication of both CMV infection and matching HLA type came from public TCR beta signatures.

Germline CDR1 is DFQATT and CDR2 is SNEGSKA (reference sequence). The CDR3 runs to 12 residues. Trimming took off 0 bases at V and 8 bases at J, with 8 bases between the two ends. Regarding the study as a whole: HLA-C-restricted CMV clonotypes gave the most frequent clonotype in two of eight donors.

TCRdb reprocessed the reads via MiXCR and lists one record per CDR3 protein. Of 340,000 or so distinct CDR3 sequences in the sample, 25% were seen once. The starting material was cultured PBMCs, obtained from culture after CMV antigen stimulation. V usage is TRBV20-1 and J usage is TRBJ2-1; D unclear. The TCR comes from a human donor in good health (CMV status not recorded). Some clones in this sample may be carry-over from other donors' samples. The CDR3 here is CSARDNPHEQFF. The CDR3 DNA reads TGCAGTGCTAGAGATAACCCTCATGAGCAGTTCTTC.